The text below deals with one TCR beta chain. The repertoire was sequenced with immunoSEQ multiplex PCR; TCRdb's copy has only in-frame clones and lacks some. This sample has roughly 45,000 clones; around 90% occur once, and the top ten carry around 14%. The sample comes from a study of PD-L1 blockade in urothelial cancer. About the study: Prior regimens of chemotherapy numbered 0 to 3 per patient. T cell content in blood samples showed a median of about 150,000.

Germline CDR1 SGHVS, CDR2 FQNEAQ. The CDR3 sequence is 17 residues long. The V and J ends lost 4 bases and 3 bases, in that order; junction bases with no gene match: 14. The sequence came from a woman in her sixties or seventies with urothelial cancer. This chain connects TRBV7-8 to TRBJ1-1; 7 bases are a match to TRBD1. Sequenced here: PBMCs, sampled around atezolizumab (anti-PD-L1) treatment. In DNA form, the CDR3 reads TGTGCCAGCAGCTCATCGTCAGACAGGGCTTGGGACACTGAAGCTTTCTTT. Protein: CASSSSSDRAWDTEAFF.